Shown below are 6 T cell receptor beta chains from a single sample sequenced in a study of T cell repertoires in cytomegalovirus infection. These receptors have no identified antigens. One entry per CDR3 protein, called by TCRdb with MiXCR from the reads. Of about 830,000 distinct CDR3 sequences listed, around a third were seen once; the top ten hold around 12%. This sample comprised cultured CD8+ T cells from PBMCs, obtained from culture after CMV antigen stimulation. These receptors were collected from a human donor in good health (CMV status not recorded). Some clones in this sample may be carry-over from other donors' samples.

The rearrangement joins TRBV29-1 to TRBJ2-7; D may match TRBD1 or TRBD2 (5 bases each). Germline V gives CDR1 SQVTM, CDR2 ANQGSEA. With 5 bases removed from V and 0 bases from J, the gap between germline ends came to 8 bases. The CDR3 sequence is 12 residues long. CDR3 in amino acids: CSVWDHSYEQYF. The CDR3 DNA is TGCAGCGTTTGGGACCACTCCTACGAGCAGTACTTC.

The CDR3 reads CALPRGLSDGYTF. CDR3 DNA: TGTGCCCTCCCCAGGGGGCTGAGCGATGGCTACACCTTC. The gene calls are TRBV2 and TRBJ1-2; 8 bases map to TRBD1. The length of the CDR3 is 13 residues. The V and J ends lost 11 bases and 6 bases, in that order; junction bases with no gene match: 11. Germline CDR1 and CDR2: SNHLY and FYNNEI.

The J gene is TRBJ2-1, the V gene TRBV4-1; 10 bases fit TRBD1. The CDR3 has 16 amino acids. J was trimmed by 5 bases and V by 6 bases; bases with no gene match: 10. CDR1 is MGHRA and CDR2 is YSYEKL in the germline V gene. CDR3 bases: TGCGCCAGCAGTCCGGGACAGGGGCGCGGGGACAATGAGCAGTTCTTC. This sequence encodes CASSPGQGRGDNEQFF.

The rearrangement links TRBV20-1 to TRBJ1-1; D is undetermined. CDR1 and CDR2 from the germline V gene are DFQATT and SNEGSKA (reference sequence). The CDR3 runs to 13 residues. V lost 0 bases, J lost 2 bases, and 7 bases lay in between. As DNA, the CDR3 is TGCAGTGCTAGAGAAGGCGGTAACACTGAAGCTTTCTTT. It specifies CSAREGGNTEAFF.

This clonotype has only a few counts. The chain recombines TRBV10-3 with TRBJ2-3, with 13 bases aligning to TRBD2. Losses at the gene ends were 8 bases for V and 2 bases for J; bases not matched to a gene: 4. CDR1 and CDR2 from the germline V gene are ENHRY and SYGVKD. The CDR3 length is 15 residues. CDR3 DNA: TGTGCCATCGGGGGACTAGCGGGGATCACAGATACGCAGTATTTT. It encodes CAIGGLAGITDTQYF.

The sample holds a few counts of this clonotype. V usage is TRBV7-9 and J usage is TRBJ1-3, with 8 nucleotides matching TRBD1. The J segment lost 0 bases and the V segment lost 5 bases, leaving 3 bases of the junction unmatched. This CDR3 is built from 15 residues. Germline V CDR1 and CDR2: SEHNR, FQNEAQ (reference sequence). The CDR3 DNA reads TGTGCCAGCAGCGGGACAGGTATCTCTGGAAACACCATATATTTT. Its protein is CASSGTGISGNTIYF.